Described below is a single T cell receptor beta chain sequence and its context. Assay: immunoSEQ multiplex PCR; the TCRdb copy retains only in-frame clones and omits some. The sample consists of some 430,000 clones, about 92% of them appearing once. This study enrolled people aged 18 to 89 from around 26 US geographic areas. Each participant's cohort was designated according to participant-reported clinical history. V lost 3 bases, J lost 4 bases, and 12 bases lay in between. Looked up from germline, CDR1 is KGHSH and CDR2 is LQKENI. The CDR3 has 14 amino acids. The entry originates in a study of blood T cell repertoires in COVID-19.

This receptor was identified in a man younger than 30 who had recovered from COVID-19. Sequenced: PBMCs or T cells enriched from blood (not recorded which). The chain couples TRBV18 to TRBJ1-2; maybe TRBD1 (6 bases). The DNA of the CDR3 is TGTGCCAGCTCACCCGGGGCAGGGGTCTATGGCTACACCTTC. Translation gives CASSPGAGVYGYTF.